This TCR beta chain was found in a study of persistence of HIV-infected CD4 T cells (dated by TCRdb to between 2020 and 2021). About the full investigation: CMV- and HIV-1 Gag-responding CD4+ T cells were isolated from ART-treated individuals so that antigen-driven clonal expansion of HIV-1-infected cells could be examined. Suppressive ART had been received by participants for a median of around eight years. Apart from two participants who underwent leukapheresis at a single time point, peripheral blood samples of up to about 180 mL were collected from participants at multiple time points. The clonality of all cells in each sorted population was measured by TCRbeta sequencing, and the clonality of infected cells was measured by proviral sequencing. For the TCR cluster analysis across participants, fewer than 10 participants were included for CMV and over 5 participants for Gag.

The sample's treatment or condition label, in plain terms: suppressive antiretroviral therapy. A pool of overlapping 15-mer peptides from HIV-1 Gag, at around 0.99 ug per peptide per mL, was used to stimulate the cells. Memory populations depleted of antigen-responding cells were obtained by sorting nonresponding CD40L-negative CD69-negative CD45RO-high memory CD4+ T cells. Participants were HIV-1-infected adults who started suppressive ART during chronic infection. For at least 4 years, participants had undetectable plasma HIV-1 RNA, below 50 copies/mL. To be included, a participant needed positive CMV serology and a CD4+ T cell count above 400 cells/uL. Before stimulation, PBMCs were isolated using density centrifugation and depleted of CD8+ T cells. Stimulation of CD8-depleted PBMCs was carried out for approximately 18 hours with anti-CD28/CD49d costimulation, CD40-blocking antibody and enfuvirtide, to prevent new infections. Cell sorting was done on a Beckman Coulter MoFlo Legacy or XDP sorter, and dead cells were excluded with propidium iodide. For samples with more than one million cells, genomic DNA was extracted with the QIAamp DNA Mini Kit, and for all other samples the Quick-DNA Microprep Kit was used.

The immunoSEQ hsTCRB assay version 4, run in survey mode, was used to sequence TCRbeta repertoires from genomic DNA. Genomic DNA was diluted to about 9.4 ng/uL, using up to roughly 1 ug per sample for TCRbeta sequencing. The authors processed their data as follows. ImmunoSeq Analyzer 3.0 was used for analysis of TCRbeta data, and diversity was computed on productive nucleotide rearrangements. Using the Immunarch R package, the improved Chao index served to estimate lower-bound TCR diversity and the Gini coefficient served to estimate clonality. Different nucleotide rearrangements encoding the same CDR3beta amino acid sequence were counted as distinct clonotypes. Differential abundance analysis identified TCRbeta sequences significantly enriched in antigen-responding cells relative to anti-CD3/anti-CD28-activated cells. TCRs were clustered by predicted peptide-MHC specificity with GLIPH2, both within individual participants and across merged participant data sets. The clones in this table, taken by TCRdb from immuneACCESS, are in-frame only. Not every clone is retained; where verified, under half of the shortfall comes from an unresolved V gene, and the cause of the rest is unknown. The V and J calls and clone size come from that table; D and trimming were worked out from the DNA. The sample table shows about 36,000 clones, and more than 70% are seen once. The ten largest make up roughly 5.4% of the sample.

Results and caveats for the whole study, not just this receptor: Within the same sorted populations, how oligoclonal the TCRs were correlated with how oligoclonal the proviruses were. Enrichment of degenerate expanded CDR3beta sequences was found in antigen-responding cells, suggesting convergent selection of CD4+ responses to CMV and Gag. Only a small number of individuals took part in the study, and the range of antigens tested was limited. TCRbeta richness in CMV- and Gag-responding cells was significantly lower than in anti-CD3/anti-CD28-responding cells; CMV-responding cells had higher oligoclonality than CD3/CD28-stimulated and Gag-responding cells. Bulk TCR analyses could not be restricted to the rare CMV-responding cells that actually carried HIV-1 proviruses.

Note on this clone: No cognate antigen has been identified for it. No much larger clone exists at a distance of one base, and base qualities are not known.

The germline V gene supplies CDR1 SGHRS and CDR2 YFSETQ. The V end gives up 4 bases and the J end 6 bases, leaving 3 bases in the junction not matched to a gene. The CDR3 holds 13 amino acids from the cysteine to the phenylalanine. Only the CDR3 DNA stays, 39 bases, in frame from base 1. This TCR was recovered from an adult with HIV. The donor label of this sample is uncertain. This receptor chain uses TRBV5-1 and TRBJ2-1; 8 nucleotides in the junction match TRBD1. The source material was cultured CD4+ T cells from PBMCs, sampled from a patient who received antiretroviral therapy. In the paper's terms, the cell subset or site label means: CD40L-CD69- CD45RO-high memory CD4 T cells not responding to Gag peptides. This receptor has the CDR3 CASSPGTGNEQFF. The DNA is TGCGCCAGCAGCCCCGGGACAGGCAATGAGCAGTTCTTC. When the CDR3 is completed using the reference TRBV5-1 and TRBJ2-1 genes on either side, the full variable domain is KAGVTQTPRYLIKTRGQQVTLSCSPISGHRSVSWYQQTPGQGLQFLFEYFSETQRNKGNFPGRFSGRQFSNSRSEMNVSTLELGDSALYLCASSPGTGNEQFFGPGTRLTVL.